The present T cell receptor (beta chain) was sequenced within a study of blood T cell repertoires in COVID-19. Study summary: Sites in the United States, Italy and Spain provided acute and convalescent COVID-19 samples. Sample material is recorded as cDNA or gDNA derived from T cells, B-cell-depleted T cells, or PBMCs.

CDR3 length: 15 residues. The V end lost 0 bases, the J end lost 6 bases, and 12 bases lay between the germline ends. CDR1 is SGHTA, CDR2 FQGNSA, per germline. As originally analysed: Quantification of nucleated cells was approximated via reference gene primer amplification. Assay used: immunoSEQ multiplex PCR; TCRdb lists only in-frame clones, some missing. V and J calls and clone size come straight from that table; D and trimming were deduced from the DNA. The table lists 40,000 or so clones, roughly 73% of them singletons. This TCR came from a woman aged 70-85 years with acute or convalescent COVID-19. The chain recombines TRBV7-2 with TRBJ1-5, with unresolved D. Sequencing was done on a sample of peripheral blood. In DNA, the CDR3 is TGTGCCAGCAGCTTAGCCGGAGGGATCGGTCAGCCCCAGCATTTT. This encodes CASSLAGGIGQPQHF.